This T cell receptor (beta chain) appears in the sequencing data of a study of T cell responses to AZD1222 COVID-19 vaccine. Assay: immunoSEQ multiplex PCR; the TCRdb copy retains only in-frame clones and omits some. The sample comprises approximately 150,000 clones, about 90% of which are singletons, and approximately 4% rests with the top ten. Germline-derived CDR1 and CDR2 are LGHNA and YNFKEQ. J was trimmed by 6 bases and V by 1 base; bases with no gene match: 9. The CDR3 length is 17 residues. This clone was counted between two and nine times. The source is an adult who received the MenACWY meningococcal vaccine as a control. The specimen was peripheral blood, collected 28 days after the second dose of the MenACWY control vaccine. This chain links TRBV4-2 with TRBJ2-7; 13 bases align to TRBD2. This chain's CDR3 is CASSQVGTSGNLVEQYF. CDR3 sequence (DNA): TGTGCCAGCAGCCAAGTGGGGACTAGCGGGAATTTGGTCGAGCAGTACTTC.